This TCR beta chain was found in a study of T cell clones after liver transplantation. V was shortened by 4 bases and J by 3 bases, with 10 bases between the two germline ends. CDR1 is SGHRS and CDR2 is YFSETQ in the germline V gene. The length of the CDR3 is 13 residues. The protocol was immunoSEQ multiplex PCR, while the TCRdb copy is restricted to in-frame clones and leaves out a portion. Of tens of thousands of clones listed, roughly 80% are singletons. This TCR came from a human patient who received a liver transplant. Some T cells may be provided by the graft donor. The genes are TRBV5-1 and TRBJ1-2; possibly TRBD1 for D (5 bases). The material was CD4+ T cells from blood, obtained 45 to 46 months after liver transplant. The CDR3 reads CASSPSGDYGYTF. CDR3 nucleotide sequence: TGCGCCAGCAGCCCTTCGGGGGACTATGGCTACACCTTC.